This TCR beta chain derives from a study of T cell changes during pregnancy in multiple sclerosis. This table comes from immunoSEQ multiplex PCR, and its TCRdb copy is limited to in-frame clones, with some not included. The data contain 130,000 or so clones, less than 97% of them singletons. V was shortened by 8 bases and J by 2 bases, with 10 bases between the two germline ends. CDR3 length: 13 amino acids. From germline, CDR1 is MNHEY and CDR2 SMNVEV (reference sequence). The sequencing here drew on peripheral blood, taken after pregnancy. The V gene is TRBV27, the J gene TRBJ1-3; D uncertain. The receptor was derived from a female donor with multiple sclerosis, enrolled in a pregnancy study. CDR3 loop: CASARHAGNTIYF. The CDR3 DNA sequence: TGTGCCAGCGCCCGACATGCTGGAAACACCATATATTTT.